Listed here is a single T cell receptor (beta chain). The data are from a study of blood T cell repertoires in COVID-19. Study background: Material from acute and convalescent COVID-19 was sourced from the United States, Italy and Spain. T cells, B-cell-depleted T cells, or PBMCs provided the cDNA or gDNA that served as material.

The CDR3 extends over 14 amino acids. The V gene end was trimmed by 5 bases and the J gene end by 2 bases; junction bases not matched to a gene: 5. Germline V gene sequence: CDR1 WSHSY, CDR2 SAAADI. Authors' processing steps: Amplification with reference gene primers provided the estimates of nucleated cell counts. Clones were read by immunoSEQ multiplex PCR, and TCRdb kept only the in-frame ones, dropping some. V, J and clone size are taken as reported in that table, and D and trimming were inferred from the DNA itself. The sample includes some 93,000 clones, 86% of them seen just once. The specimen sequenced was peripheral blood. This clonotype originated in a man in his sixties with acute or convalescent COVID-19. V and J are TRBV10-2 and TRBJ2-5; 7 nucleotides agree with TRBD2. The CDR3 nucleotides are TGCGCCAGCAGTTGGACGGGAGGTCAAGAGACCCAGTACTTC. Its translation is CASSWTGGQETQYF.